In this sample, the clone carrying this T cell receptor (beta chain) turned up once. The target antigen is unknown. Clones were sequenced by immunoSEQ multiplex PCR, and TCRdb holds only the in-frame ones, with some missing. The table records 2 million to 2.5 million clones, roughly 93% of them present only once. V lost 8 bases, J lost 5 bases, and 5 bases stayed unmatched. The CDR3 has 13 residues. CDR1 and CDR2 from the germline V gene are GTSNPN and SVGIG (reference sequence). The data were obtained in a study of shared clonotypes between healthy human individuals. About the research overall: Each donor's CD8 memory used one plate, CD8 naive two, each CD4 subset three. Study-level results: With a handful of donors compared, about 5.2% of naive CD4 clonotypes were shared.

The receptor was derived from a young man in good health. Some clones in this sample may be carry-over from other donors' samples. The chain couples TRBV30 to TRBJ2-3; TRBD1 matches 12 bases. Source material: naive CD4+ T cells from PBMCs. The subset here: CD45RA+ positively selected. The CDR3 reads CARDRGLGDTQYF. DNA of the CDR3: TGTGCCAGGGACAGGGGGCTTGGAGATACGCAGTATTTT. The full variable domain, rest sourced from reference TRBV30 and TRBJ2-3, is SQTIHQWPATLVQPVGSPLSLECTVEGTSNPNLYWYRQAAGRGLQLLFYSVGIGQISSEVPQNLSASRPQDRQFILSSKKLLLSDSGFYLCARDRGLGDTQYFGPGTRLTVL.